The present T cell receptor beta chain was sequenced within a study of patients and donors after allogeneic stem cell transplantation. MiXCR, applied by TCRdb to the RT-PCR reads, yields one record per CDR3 protein. The sample lists about 960,000 distinct CDR3 sequences; about a sixth were seen once. Trimming removed 2 bases at V and 0 bases at J, with 16 bases between. CDR3 size: 17 residues. The germline V gene has CDR1 MNHEY and CDR2 SMNVEV (reference sequence). The receptor comes from a human donor who was either an allogeneic HSCT recipient or a stem cell or donor lymphocyte infusion donor (not recorded which). It is not recorded whose cells these are; they may come from a transplant donor. The sample was blood, either unsorted or a sorted T cell fraction (not recorded which). The chain is built from TRBV27 and TRBJ1-2; D call uncertain. The DNA for the CDR3 is TGTGCCAGCAGTTTAGGTGCGGCCCAATCCTCTAACTATGGCTACACCTTC. Translating it yields CASSLGAAQSSNYGYTF.